The 14 T cell receptor beta chains given below trace back to one sample, sequenced in a study of monozygotic twins with inflammatory bowel disease. TCRdb reprocessed the 5' RACE reads; each CDR3 protein has one entry and no DNA is given. The sample shows 420,000 or so distinct CDR3 sequences, and 2% to 2.5% sits with its ten largest clones. Sequenced: blood. These receptor sequences come from a human donor with ulcerative colitis or Crohn's disease, or a healthy co-twin of an affected twin (not recorded which).

The chain carries TRBV11-2 and TRBJ2-2. Germline-derived CDR1 and CDR2 are SGHAT and FQNNGV. This CDR3 is built from 16 residues. The CDR3 sequence is CASSLVFADYTGELFF. Using reference TRBV11-2 and TRBJ2-2 for the parts outside the CDR3, the full variable domain is EAGVAQSPRYKIIEKRQSVAFWCNPISGHATLYWYQQILGQGPKLLIQFQNNGVVDDSQLPKDRFSAERLKGVDSTLKIQPAKLEDSAVYLCASSLVFADYTGELFFGEGSRLTVL.

The V and J genes are TRBV20-1 and TRBJ2-5; there is no DNA to check the TCRdb D call of TRBD1. This CDR3 spans 11 amino acids. From germline, CDR1 is DFQATT and CDR2 SNEGSKA (reference sequence). The CDR3 sequence is CRGSSGETQYF.

This chain links TRBV7-2 with TRBJ1-1. From germline, CDR1 is SGHTA and CDR2 FQGNSA. The CDR3 loop spans 15 amino acids. The CDR3 is CASSSGWRTNTEAFF. Together with reference TRBV7-2 and TRBJ1-1, the CDR3 gives the full variable domain: GAGVSQSPSNKVTEKGKDVELRCDPISGHTALYWYRQSLGQGLEFLIYFQGNSAPDKSGLPSDRFSAERTGGSVSTLTIQRTQQEDSAVYLCASSSGWRTNTEAFFGQGTRLTVV.

The chain uses TRBV12-3 or TRBV12-4 and TRBJ2-1; the D call from TCRdb, TRBD1, cannot be confirmed without DNA. CDR3 length: 18 amino acids. The CDR3 loop reads CASSPPIGQGRPYNEQFF.

The CDR3 loop is CASSLSGQGPYEQYF. The chain is built from TRBV7-2 and TRBJ2-7. In germline, CDR1 is SGHTA, CDR2 FQGNSA. CDR3 length: 15 amino acids.

The genes are TRBV5-5 and TRBJ2-7. The V gene's germline CDR1 is SGHKS and CDR2 YYEKEE (reference sequence). The CDR3 sequence is 13 residues long. The CDR3 reads CASSTRDLYEQYF.

CDR3 amino acids: CASSPGGTGLEKLFF. The J gene is TRBJ1-4, the V gene TRBV7-9; TCRdb names TRBD1, which stays unverified in the absence of DNA. Germline V CDR1 and CDR2: SEHNR, FQNEAQ (reference sequence). This CDR3 spans 15 amino acids.

V gene TRBV20-1 combines with J gene TRBJ2-1; with no DNA, the TCRdb D assignment of TRBD2 cannot be verified. Germline CDR1 reads DFQATT; CDR2 reads SNEGSKA (reference sequence). The CDR3 consists of 14 residues. CDR3 residues: CSASRLAGYNEQFF.

The rearrangement uses TRBV5-6 and TRBJ1-2; as DNA is missing, the TRBD1 call by TCRdb cannot be tested. The V gene's germline CDR1 is SGHDT and CDR2 YYEEEE. This CDR3 spans 15 amino acids. This CDR3 is CASSFRQAGFWGYTF.

The chain is built from TRBV7-9 and TRBJ1-6; the D call of TRBD1 rests on TCRdb alone, since no DNA is present to check it. The CDR3 consists of 16 residues. The germline gives CDR1 SEHNR, CDR2 FQNEAQ (reference sequence). The CDR3 here is CASSPYGRGENSPLHF.

The V gene is TRBV9, the J gene TRBJ2-3; TCRdb's D gene call, TRBD1, goes unchecked for lack of DNA. This CDR3 has 15 residues. Looked up from germline, CDR1 is SGDLS and CDR2 is YYNGEE. The chain's CDR3 is CASSVVGGRADTQYF.

The chain uses TRBV7-2 and TRBJ2-6. From germline, CDR1 is SGHTA and CDR2 FQGNSA. This CDR3 contains 16 residues. The CDR3 is CASPIGGSSGANVLTF.

The chain is built from TRBV5-1 and TRBJ2-2. CDR3 length: 12 amino acids. Per the germline V gene, CDR1 is SGHRS and CDR2 is YFSETQ. The CDR3 protein is CASSLYAGELFF.

V is TRBV20-1 and J is TRBJ1-1; TCRdb lists TRBD1, though no DNA is available to test this call. The CDR3 sequence is 15 residues long. From germline, CDR1 is DFQATT and CDR2 SNEGSKA (reference sequence). The CDR3 reads CSATLPGQGNTEAFF.